The clone carrying this TCR beta chain was seen only a few times. The source of the sample is a study of vaccination and CD4 T cells after COVID-19. As for the study in general: Convalescents were six males and four females, two of them Hispanic. Convalescent patients, three in number, were sampled at day 14 and days 161 to 241 post-vaccination. Each post-COVID sample was drawn after diagnosis, and the median interval was 101 days (range 35 to 161). A median of around 70 days (range 14 to 241) separated dose two from the taking of post-vaccine samples.

Germline V gene sequence: CDR1 SGHTA, CDR2 FQGNSA. Trimming pared 6 bases from V and 4 bases from J, leaving 16 bases between. The CDR3 extends over 15 amino acids. Documented time point: late sampling 161 to 241 days after vaccination in three convalescent patients. MiXCR, run by TCRdb on the PCR reads, gives a single entry per CDR3 protein. The sample comprises 26,000 or so distinct CDR3 sequences, approximately 51% of which are singletons, and about 5% rests with the top ten. V usage is TRBV7-2 and J usage is TRBJ1-5, with no clear D. The specimen comprised CD4+ T cells from blood, sampled about 7 months after SARS-CoV-2 vaccination. The sequence derives from a human donor who had recovered from COVID-19. The DNA of the CDR3 is TGTGCCAGCAGTTATACCGACGGAAGAAATCAGCCCCAGCATTTT. As protein: CASSYTDGRNQPQHF.